A single sample gave rise to the 10 T cell receptor beta chains below, sequenced in a study of cytomegalovirus exposure and HLA in healthy donors. Primers for the PCR totalled 60 Vbeta and 13 Jbeta. Sequencing was performed with immunoSEQ multiplex PCR; in TCRdb, only in-frame clones are kept and a portion is missing. The ten most abundant clones cover approximately 4.3% of a sample with tens of thousands of clones. Sequenced material: PBMCs. Source of these receptors: a male donor in good health and CMV-seronegative.

V is TRBV7-2 and J is TRBJ1-1; D is uncertain. The V end lost 3 bases, the J end lost 3 bases, and 8 bases lay between the germline ends. CDR1 and CDR2 (germline): SGHTA, FQGNSA. CDR3 length: 13 amino acids. In nucleotides, the CDR3 is TGTGCCAGCAGCTTTTATAGCCACACTGAAGCTTTCTTT. Protein: CASSFYSHTEAFF.

The CDR3, as DNA: TGTGCCAGCAGCCACGAGGACAGGGGCTCCCGGGGGGCTTTCTTT. Residues: CASSHEDRGSRGAFF. V gene TRBV4-2 combines with J gene TRBJ1-1, with TRBD1 matching over 9 bases. This CDR3 comprises 15 residues. V trimming: 3 bases; J trimming: 11 bases; junction bases outside the gene matches: 13. Germline values: CDR1 LGHNA, CDR2 YNFKEQ.

The V call is TRBV5-6, the J call TRBJ2-2; unclear D gene. With 0 bases removed from V and 4 bases from J, the gap between germline ends came to 4 bases. The CDR3 spans 13 residues. Germline V gene sequence: CDR1 SGHDT, CDR2 YYEEEE. The CDR3 region is CASSLVFTGELFF. As DNA, the CDR3 is TGTGCCAGCAGCTTGGTATTCACCGGGGAGCTGTTTTTT. The complete variable domain, with remaining parts taken from reference TRBV5-6 and TRBJ2-2, reads DAGVTQSPTHLIKTRGQQVTLRCSPKSGHDTVSWYQQALGQGPQFIFQYYEEEERQRGNFPDRFSGHQFPNYSSELNVNALLLGDSALYLCASSLVFTGELFFGEGSRLTVL.

The chain is built from TRBV29-1 and TRBJ2-2, with no clear D. From germline, CDR1 is SQVTM and CDR2 ANQGSEA. This CDR3 region has 12 residues. V lost 8 bases to trimming and J lost 7 bases, with 14 bases between them. The CDR3: CSTRSYSGELFF. The CDR3 DNA is TGCAGCACCCGATCCTACAGCGGGGAGCTGTTTTTT.

The genes are TRBV9 and TRBJ2-5, with D perhaps matching TRBD2 (5 bases). Trimming took off 0 bases at V and 5 bases at J, with 17 bases between the two ends. This CDR3 has 16 amino acids. Germline CDR1 SGDLS, CDR2 YYNGEE. This CDR3 is CASSVGGASPIETQYF. The DNA for the CDR3 is TGTGCCAGCAGCGTAGGGGGAGCCTCCCCTATCGAGACCCAGTACTTC.

This rearrangement joins TRBV19 to TRBJ2-2; 11 positions agree with TRBD2. This CDR3 is 18 amino acids long. Germline V gives CDR1 LNHDA, CDR2 SQIVND (reference sequence). After removal of 3 bases from V and 2 bases from J, the junction contained 8 bases not matched to a gene. In DNA, the CDR3 is TGTGCCAGTAGTATCGTAGCGGGGGGGAACCGAAACACCGGGGAGCTGTTTTTT. It specifies CASSIVAGGNRNTGELFF.

The V call is TRBV5-1, the J call TRBJ2-7; maybe TRBD2 (6 bases). Trimming shortened V by 1 base and J by 1 base, and 9 bases separated the two germline ends. The V gene's germline CDR1 is SGHRS and CDR2 YFSETQ. The CDR3 extends over 14 amino acids. The CDR3 spells CASSLSGGSYEQYF. For the CDR3, the DNA is TGCGCCAGCAGCTTGTCCGGGGGATCCTACGAGCAGTACTTC.

This chain uses TRBV2 with TRBJ2-5, with 14 bases lining up with TRBD2. V lost 7 bases and J lost 3; bases outside the gene matches: 4. Germline CDR1 and CDR2: SNHLY and FYNNEI. The CDR3 has 15 residues. The CDR3 coding sequence is TGTGCCAGCACTGGGGGACTAGCGGGAGAAGAGACCCAGTACTTC. Translating it yields CASTGGLAGEETQYF.

The V gene is TRBV2, the J gene TRBJ2-3; 11 nucleotides line up with TRBD2. V dropped 6 bases and J dropped 3; count of bases not matched to a gene: 8. Germline V gene data show CDR1 as SNHLY and CDR2 as FYNNEI. The CDR3 runs to 16 residues. The CDR3 spells CASSGRLAGQTDTQYF. The CDR3 nucleotides read TGTGCCAGCAGCGGCAGACTAGCGGGGCAGACAGATACGCAGTATTTT.

The CDR3 DNA follows: TGCGCCAGCAGAGACAGTCCCTACAGCACAACTAATGAAAAACTGTTTTTT. Residues: CASRDSPYSTTNEKLFF. The genes are TRBV5-1 and TRBJ1-4, with D perhaps matching TRBD1 (5 bases). This CDR3 comprises 17 residues. The germline V and J ends were trimmed by 5 bases and 0 bases, with 17 bases remaining between them. The germline gives CDR1 SGHRS, CDR2 YFSETQ.